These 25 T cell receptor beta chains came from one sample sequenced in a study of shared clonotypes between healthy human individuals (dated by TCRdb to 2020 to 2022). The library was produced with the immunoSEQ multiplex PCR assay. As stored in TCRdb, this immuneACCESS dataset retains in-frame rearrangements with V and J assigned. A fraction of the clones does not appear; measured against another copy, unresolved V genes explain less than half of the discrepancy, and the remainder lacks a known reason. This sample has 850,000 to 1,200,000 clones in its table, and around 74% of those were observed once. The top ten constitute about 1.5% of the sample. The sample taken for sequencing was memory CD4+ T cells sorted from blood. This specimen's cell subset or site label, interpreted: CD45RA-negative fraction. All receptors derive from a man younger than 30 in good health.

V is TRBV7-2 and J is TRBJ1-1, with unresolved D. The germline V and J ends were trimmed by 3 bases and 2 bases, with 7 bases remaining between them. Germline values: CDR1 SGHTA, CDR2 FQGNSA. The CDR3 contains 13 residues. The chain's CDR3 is CASSFQTNTEAFF. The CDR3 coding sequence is TGTGCCAGCAGCTTCCAAACCAACACTGAAGCTTTCTTT.

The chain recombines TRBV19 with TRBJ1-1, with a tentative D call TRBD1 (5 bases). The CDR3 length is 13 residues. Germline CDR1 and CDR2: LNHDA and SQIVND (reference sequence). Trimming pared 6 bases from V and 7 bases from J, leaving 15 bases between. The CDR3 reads CASSGTANFEAFF. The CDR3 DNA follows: TGTGCCAGTAGCGGGACGGCTAACTTTGAAGCTTTCTTT.

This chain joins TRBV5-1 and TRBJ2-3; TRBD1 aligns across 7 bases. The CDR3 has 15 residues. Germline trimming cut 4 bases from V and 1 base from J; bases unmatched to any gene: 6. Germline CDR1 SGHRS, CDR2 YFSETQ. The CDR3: CASSPQGRGTDTQYF. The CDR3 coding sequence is TGCGCCAGCAGCCCACAGGGGCGGGGCACAGATACGCAGTATTTT.

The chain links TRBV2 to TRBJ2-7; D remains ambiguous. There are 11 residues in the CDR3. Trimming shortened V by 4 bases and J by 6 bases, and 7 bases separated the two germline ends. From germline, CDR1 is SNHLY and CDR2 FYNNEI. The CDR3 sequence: CASSGPFEQYF. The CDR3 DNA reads TGTGCCAGCAGTGGGCCCTTCGAGCAGTACTTC.

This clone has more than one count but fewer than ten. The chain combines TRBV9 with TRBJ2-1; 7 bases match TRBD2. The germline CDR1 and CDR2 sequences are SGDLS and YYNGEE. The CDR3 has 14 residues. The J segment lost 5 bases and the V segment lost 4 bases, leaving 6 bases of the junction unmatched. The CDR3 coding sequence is TGTGCCAGCAGCCCCGCCGGGACTAACAATGAGCAGTTCTTC. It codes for CASSPAGTNNEQFF.

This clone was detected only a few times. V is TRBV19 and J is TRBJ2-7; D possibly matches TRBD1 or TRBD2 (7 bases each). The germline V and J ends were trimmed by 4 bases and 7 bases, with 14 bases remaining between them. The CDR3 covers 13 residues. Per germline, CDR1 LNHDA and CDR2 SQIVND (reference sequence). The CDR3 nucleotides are TGTGCCAGTAGTACCACAGGGGAGGGGGAGCAGTACTTC. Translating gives CASSTTGEGEQYF.

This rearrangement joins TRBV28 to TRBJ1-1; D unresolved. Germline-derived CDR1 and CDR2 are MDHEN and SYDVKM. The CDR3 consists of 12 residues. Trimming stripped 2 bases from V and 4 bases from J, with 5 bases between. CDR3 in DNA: TGTGCCAGCAGTTTAAAGGGCACTGAAGCTTTCTTT. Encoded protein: CASSLKGTEAFF.

In nucleotides, the CDR3 is TGTGCCAGCAGCTCGGCTCCAGCCAAACCGGGACAGGTAAAACAGCCCCAGCATTTT. It specifies CASSSAPAKPGQVKQPQHF. The V call is TRBV21-1, the J call TRBJ1-5; the table assigns TRBD1, which was not confirmed against the DNA. TRBV21-1 is annotated as a pseudogene. The CDR3 sequence is 19 residues long.

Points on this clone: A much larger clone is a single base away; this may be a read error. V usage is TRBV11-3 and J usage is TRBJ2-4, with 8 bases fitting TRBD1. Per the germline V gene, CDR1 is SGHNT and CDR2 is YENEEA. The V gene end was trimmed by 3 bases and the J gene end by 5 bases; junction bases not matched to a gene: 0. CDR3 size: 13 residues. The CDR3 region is CASSLGQENIQYF. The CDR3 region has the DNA TGTGCCAGCAGCTTGGGACAGGAAAACATTCAGTACTTC.

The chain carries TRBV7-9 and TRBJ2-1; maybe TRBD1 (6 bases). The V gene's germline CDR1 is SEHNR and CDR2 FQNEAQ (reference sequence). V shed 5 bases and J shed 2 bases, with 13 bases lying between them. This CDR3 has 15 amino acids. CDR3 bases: TGTGCCAGCAGCATTCAGGGGATCCCCTACAATGAGCAGTTCTTC. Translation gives CASSIQGIPYNEQFF.

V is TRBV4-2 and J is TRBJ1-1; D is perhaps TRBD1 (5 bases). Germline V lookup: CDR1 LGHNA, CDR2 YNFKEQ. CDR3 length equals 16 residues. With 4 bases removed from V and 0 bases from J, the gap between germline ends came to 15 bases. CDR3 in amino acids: CASSPMLAGLNTEAFF. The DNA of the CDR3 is TGTGCCAGCAGCCCTATGTTGGCAGGGCTGAACACTGAAGCTTTCTTT.

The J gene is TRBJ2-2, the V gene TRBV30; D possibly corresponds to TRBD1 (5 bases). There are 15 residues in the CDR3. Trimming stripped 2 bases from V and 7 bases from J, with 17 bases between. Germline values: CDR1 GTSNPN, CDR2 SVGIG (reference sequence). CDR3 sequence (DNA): TGTGCCTGGAGTAGGGTTGGACAAGGCGGCGGGGAGCTGTTTTTT. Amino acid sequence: CAWSRVGQGGGELFF.

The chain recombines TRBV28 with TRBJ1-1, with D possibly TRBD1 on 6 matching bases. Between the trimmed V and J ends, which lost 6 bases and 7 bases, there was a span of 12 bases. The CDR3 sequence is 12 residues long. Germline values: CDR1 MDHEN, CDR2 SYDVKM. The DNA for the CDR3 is TGTGCCAGCAGACAGGGTCGTAGTGAAGCTTTCTTT. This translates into CASRQGRSEAFF.

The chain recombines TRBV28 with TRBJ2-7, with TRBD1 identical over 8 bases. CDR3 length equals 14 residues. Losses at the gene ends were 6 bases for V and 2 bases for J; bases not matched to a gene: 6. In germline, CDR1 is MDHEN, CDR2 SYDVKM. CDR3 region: CASSSPGQAYEQYF. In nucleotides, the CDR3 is TGTGCCAGCAGCAGTCCGGGACAGGCCTACGAGCAGTACTTC. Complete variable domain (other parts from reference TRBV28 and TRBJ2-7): DVKVTQSSRYLVKRTGEKVFLECVQDMDHENMFWYRQDPGLGLRLIYFSYDVKMKEKGDIPEGYSVSREKKERFSLILESASTNQTSMYLCASSSPGQAYEQYFGPGTRLTVT.

The CDR3 spells CASSIKGLAGIRGEQYF. In DNA, the CDR3 is TGTGCCAGTAGTATCAAGGGGCTAGCGGGAATTCGTGGCGAGCAGTACTTC. The chain couples TRBV19 to TRBJ2-7; 9 bases map to TRBD2. J gave up 6 bases and V 3 bases, and 15 bases lay outside the gene matches. CDR1 is LNHDA and CDR2 is SQIVND in the germline V gene (reference sequence). This CDR3 has 17 amino acids.

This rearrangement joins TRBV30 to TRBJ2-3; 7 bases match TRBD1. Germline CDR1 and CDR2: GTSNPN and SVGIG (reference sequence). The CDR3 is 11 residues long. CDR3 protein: CAEGAADTQYF. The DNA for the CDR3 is TGTGCTGAGGGGGCGGCCGATACGCAGTATTTT.

The DNA for the CDR3 is TGTGCCAGTGGGGGACTAGCCCGGGACGAGCAGTACTTC. This sequence encodes CASGGLARDEQYF. The chain links TRBV19 to TRBJ2-7; TRBD2 aligns across 9 bases. V dropped 8 bases and J dropped 5; count of bases not matched to a gene: 7. The CDR3 sequence is 13 residues long. Germline CDR1 reads LNHDA; CDR2 reads SQIVND (reference sequence).

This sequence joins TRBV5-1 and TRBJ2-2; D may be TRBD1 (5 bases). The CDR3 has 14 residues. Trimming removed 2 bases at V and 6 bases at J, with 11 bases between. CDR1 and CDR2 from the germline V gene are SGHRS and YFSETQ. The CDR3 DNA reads TGCGCCAGCAGCTTCAGGGTAGAAGCCGGGGAGCTGTTTTTT. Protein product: CASSFRVEAGELFF. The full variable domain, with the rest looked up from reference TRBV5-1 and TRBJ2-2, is KAGVTQTPRYLIKTRGQQVTLSCSPISGHRSVSWYQQTPGQGLQFLFEYFSETQRNKGNFPGRFSGRQFSNSRSEMNVSTLELGDSALYLCASSFRVEAGELFFGEGSRLTVL.

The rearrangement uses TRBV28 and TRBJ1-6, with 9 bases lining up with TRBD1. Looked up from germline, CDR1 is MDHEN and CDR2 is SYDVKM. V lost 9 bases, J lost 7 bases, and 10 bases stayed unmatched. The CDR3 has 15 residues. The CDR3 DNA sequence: TGTGCCAGTAAACAGGGGGCTAAGGGGAATTCACCCCTCCACTTT. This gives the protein CASKQGAKGNSPLHF.

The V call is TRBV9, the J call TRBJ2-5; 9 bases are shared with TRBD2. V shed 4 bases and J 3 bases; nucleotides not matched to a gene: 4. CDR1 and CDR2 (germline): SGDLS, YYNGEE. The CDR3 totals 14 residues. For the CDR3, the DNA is TGTGCCAGCAGCAGACTAGCGGATAAAGAGACCCAGTACTTC. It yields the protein CASSRLADKETQYF.

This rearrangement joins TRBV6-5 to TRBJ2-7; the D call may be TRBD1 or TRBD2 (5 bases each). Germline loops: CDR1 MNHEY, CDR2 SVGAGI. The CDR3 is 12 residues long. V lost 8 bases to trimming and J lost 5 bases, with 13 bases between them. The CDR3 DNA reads TGTGCCAGCTGGGACGGACTGCACGAGCAGTACTTC. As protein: CASWDGLHEQYF.

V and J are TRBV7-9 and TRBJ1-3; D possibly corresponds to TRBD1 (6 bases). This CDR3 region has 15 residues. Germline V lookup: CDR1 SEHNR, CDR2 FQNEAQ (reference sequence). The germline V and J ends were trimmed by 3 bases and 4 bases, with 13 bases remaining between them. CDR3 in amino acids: CASSFAGAKGNTIYF. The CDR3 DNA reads TGTGCCAGCAGCTTTGCAGGGGCTAAAGGAAACACCATATATTTT.

The CDR3 sequence: CSVGPDEQFF. The DNA of the CDR3 is TGCAGCGTGGGACCGGACGAGCAGTTCTTC. The chain uses TRBV29-1 and TRBJ2-1; the D call may be TRBD1 or TRBD2 (5 bases each). The CDR3 covers 10 residues. V lost 6 bases to trimming and J lost 10 bases, with 10 bases between them. Germline V gives CDR1 SQVTM, CDR2 ANQGSEA.

CDR3 coding DNA: TGTGCCAGCAGCTCGGGGAAAGAGACCCAGTACTTC. Protein sequence: CASSSGKETQYF. The rearrangement links TRBV7-2 to TRBJ2-5; D might be TRBD2 (5 bases). CDR1 is SGHTA, CDR2 FQGNSA, per germline. V was cut by 4 bases and J by 3 bases, with 6 bases left in between. The CDR3 totals 12 residues.

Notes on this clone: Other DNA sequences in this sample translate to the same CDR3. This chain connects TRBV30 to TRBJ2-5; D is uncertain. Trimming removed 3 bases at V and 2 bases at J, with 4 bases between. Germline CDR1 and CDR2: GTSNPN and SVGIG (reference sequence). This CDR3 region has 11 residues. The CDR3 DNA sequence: TGTGCCTGGAGGGGGCAAGAGACCCAGTACTTC. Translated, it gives CAWRGQETQYF.